The rows below give T cell receptor beta chains drawn from one sample of a study of blood T cell repertoires in COVID-19. Libraries were prepared by immunoSEQ multiplex PCR; TCRdb keeps only in-frame clonotypes and omits some of them. The data contain 200,000 to 300,000 clones, almost 85% of them singletons. Sequencing used peripheral blood. The receptors originated from a man aged 45-65 years with acute or convalescent COVID-19. Both conserved end residues are part of each CDR3. The D gene is left open where the match is weak. The size of a clone is reported for some rows only, either as once, few or many, or as a class for expanded clones.

clone_size: .; v_call: TRBV9; j_call: TRBJ1-2; d_call: .; cdr3_aa: CASNLGPADLAAF; cdr3_nt: TGTGCCAGCAACCTGGGGCCGGCGGACCTAGCGGCCTTC
clone_size: .; v_call: TRBV13; j_call: TRBJ2-3; d_call: TRBD2; cdr3_aa: CASSPSGAASTDTQYF; cdr3_nt: TGTGCCAGCAGCCCTAGCGGGGCAGCTAGCACAGATACGCAGTATTTT
clone_size: few; v_call: TRBV25-1; j_call: TRBJ2-1; d_call: TRBD2; cdr3_aa: CASSDTRGSGRTYNEQFF; cdr3_nt: TGTGCCAGCAGTGATACCCGGGGTAGCGGGAGGACATACAATGAGCAGTTCTTC
clone_size: .; v_call: TRBV14; j_call: TRBJ2-2; d_call: TRBD2; cdr3_aa: CASSLQLLAGFTGELFF; cdr3_nt: TGTGCCAGCAGTCTTCAATTACTAGCGGGATTCACCGGGGAGCTGTTTTTT
clone_size: .; v_call: TRBV28; j_call: TRBJ1-5; d_call: TRBD1; cdr3_aa: CASSQQGADQPQHF; cdr3_nt: TGTGCCAGCAGTCAACAGGGGGCGGATCAGCCCCAGCATTTT
clone_size: .; v_call: TRBV18; j_call: TRBJ1-4; d_call: .; cdr3_aa: CASSPQEQTLIATNEKLFF; cdr3_nt: TGTGCCAGCTCACCACAAGAACAGACCCTCATAGCAACTAATGAAAAACTGTTTTTT
clone_size: .; v_call: TRBV7-3; j_call: TRBJ1-1; d_call: .; cdr3_aa: CASSLTSGDTEAFF; cdr3_nt: TGTGCCAGCAGCTTAACGTCAGGGGACACTGAAGCTTTCTTT
clone_size: .; v_call: TRBV9; j_call: TRBJ2-1; d_call: TRBD2; cdr3_aa: CASSTGAGGFRVGQFF; cdr3_nt: TGTGCCAGCAGCACCGGAGCGGGAGGGTTTCGGGTTGGGCAGTTCTTC
clone_size: .; v_call: TRBV7-8; j_call: TRBJ2-4; d_call: .; cdr3_aa: CASSTAYLGDIQYF; cdr3_nt: TGTGCCAGCAGCACAGCCTACCTCGGTGACATTCAGTACTTC
clone_size: .; v_call: TRBV18; j_call: TRBJ2-7; d_call: .; cdr3_aa: CASSPPTVNAYEQYF; cdr3_nt: TGTGCCAGCTCACCACCGACTGTAAACGCCTACGAGCAGTACTTC
clone_size: .; v_call: TRBV6-4; j_call: TRBJ1-4; d_call: .; cdr3_aa: CASSPGPGTNEKLFF; cdr3_nt: TGTGCCAGCAGTCCAGGGCCGGGAACTAATGAAAAACTGTTTTTT
clone_size: .; v_call: TRBV5-1; j_call: TRBJ1-2; d_call: .; cdr3_aa: CASSFGVGQGGTYGYTF; cdr3_nt: TGCGCCAGCAGCTTCGGAGTCGGCCAGGGAGGCACCTATGGCTACACCTTC
clone_size: .; v_call: TRBV9; j_call: TRBJ1-2; d_call: TRBD1; cdr3_aa: CASSVEPLRQGNERFYGYTF; cdr3_nt: TGTGCCAGCAGCGTAGAGCCCCTCCGACAGGGGAATGAGAGATTCTATGGCTACACCTTC
clone_size: .; v_call: TRBV4-1; j_call: TRBJ2-1; d_call: .; cdr3_aa: CASSLRDNAYNEQFF; cdr3_nt: TGCGCCAGCAGCCTCCGGGACAATGCCTACAATGAGCAGTTCTTC
clone_size: .; v_call: TRBV6-6; j_call: TRBJ1-4; d_call: .; cdr3_aa: CASSQGATNEKLFF; cdr3_nt: TGTGCCAGCAGCCAGGGTGCAACTAATGAAAAACTGTTTTTT
clone_size: .; v_call: TRBV10-3; j_call: TRBJ2-7; d_call: TRBD1; cdr3_aa: CAISGDSSYEQYF; cdr3_nt: TGTGCCATCAGTGGGGACAGCTCCTACGAGCAGTACTTC
clone_size: .; v_call: TRBV6-5; j_call: TRBJ2-7; d_call: .; cdr3_aa: CASSYEQPDSEQYF; cdr3_nt: TGTGCCAGCAGTTACGAGCAACCCGATTCCGAGCAGTACTTC
clone_size: .; v_call: TRBV4-1; j_call: TRBJ2-5; d_call: TRBD2; cdr3_aa: CASSYGLAGGVETQYF; cdr3_nt: TGCGCCAGCAGCTACGGACTAGCGGGAGGGGTAGAGACCCAGTACTTC
clone_size: .; v_call: TRBV28; j_call: TRBJ2-3; d_call: TRBD1; cdr3_aa: CASRRQGVKDTQYF; cdr3_nt: TGTGCCAGCAGAAGACAGGGGGTAAAAGATACGCAGTATTTT
clone_size: .; v_call: TRBV2; j_call: TRBJ2-7; d_call: TRBD1; cdr3_aa: CASRGTGERGEQYF; cdr3_nt: TGTGCCAGCAGGGGGACAGGAGAGAGGGGCGAGCAGTACTTC
clone_size: .; v_call: TRBV9; j_call: TRBJ2-6; d_call: TRBD1; cdr3_aa: CASSVGTGAFGANVLTF; cdr3_nt: TGTGCCAGCAGCGTAGGGACAGGAGCGTTTGGGGCCAACGTCCTGACTTTC
clone_size: .; v_call: TRBV6-1; j_call: TRBJ1-2; d_call: TRBD1; cdr3_aa: CASSEDPSGQGVNYGYTF; cdr3_nt: TGTGCCAGCAGTGAAGACCCCTCGGGACAGGGGGTCAACTATGGCTACACCTTC
clone_size: .; v_call: TRBV6-6; j_call: TRBJ1-2; d_call: .; cdr3_aa: CASTYGSTRRDYGYTF; cdr3_nt: TGTGCCAGCACCTACGGTAGCACCCGGAGGGACTATGGCTACACCTTC
clone_size: .; v_call: TRBV5-6; j_call: TRBJ2-2; d_call: .; cdr3_aa: CASSSGNSAGELFF; cdr3_nt: TGTGCCAGCAGCTCCGGGAACTCCGCCGGGGAGCTGTTTTTT
clone_size: .; v_call: TRBV19; j_call: TRBJ2-7; d_call: .; cdr3_aa: CASSIGGFSYEQYF; cdr3_nt: TGTGCCAGTAGTATTGGAGGGTTTTCCTACGAGCAGTACTTC
clone_size: many; v_call: TRBV5-1; j_call: TRBJ2-1; d_call: .; cdr3_aa: CASSLGTGFGDEQFF; cdr3_nt: TGCGCCAGCAGCCTCGGTACAGGGTTCGGCGATGAGCAGTTCTTC
clone_size: once; v_call: TRBV12-3/TRBV12-4; j_call: TRBJ1-2; d_call: TRBD1; cdr3_aa: CASSLLDRRGYTF; cdr3_nt: TGTGCCAGCAGTTTACTGGACAGGAGGGGCTACACCTTC
clone_size: .; v_call: TRBV11-2; j_call: TRBJ1-2; d_call: .; cdr3_aa: CASSLGGLDYGYTF; cdr3_nt: TGTGCCAGCAGCTTAGGAGGGCTCGACTATGGCTACACCTTC
clone_size: once; v_call: TRBV11-2; j_call: TRBJ2-2; d_call: .; cdr3_aa: CASSSTWAAAGELFF; cdr3_nt: TGTGCCAGCAGCTCCACATGGGCTGCCGCCGGGGAGCTGTTTTTT
clone_size: .; v_call: TRBV7-6; j_call: TRBJ2-3; d_call: .; cdr3_aa: CASSVQNTDTQYF; cdr3_nt: TGTGCCAGCAGCGTTCAGAACACAGATACGCAGTATTTT
clone_size: .; v_call: TRBV28; j_call: TRBJ2-1; d_call: TRBD2; cdr3_aa: CASSSPTDSTSGSSSYNEQFF; cdr3_nt: TGTGCCAGCAGTTCCCCGACGGACAGTACTAGCGGGTCTAGCTCCTACAATGAGCAGTTCTTC
clone_size: .; v_call: TRBV6-6; j_call: TRBJ1-2; d_call: .; cdr3_aa: CASRALGTIGHGYTF; cdr3_nt: TGTGCCAGCAGAGCCCTCGGGACAATTGGTCACGGCTACACCTTC
clone_size: .; v_call: TRBV15; j_call: TRBJ2-1; d_call: TRBD2; cdr3_aa: CATRLAGEFDEQFF; cdr3_nt: TGTGCCACCCGCCTAGCGGGAGAATTCGATGAGCAGTTCTTC
clone_size: once; v_call: TRBV9; j_call: TRBJ2-1; d_call: TRBD2; cdr3_aa: CASSYGAGAYNEQFF; cdr3_nt: TGTGCCAGCAGCTATGGGGCGGGGGCCTACAATGAGCAGTTCTTC
clone_size: .; v_call: TRBV5-1; j_call: TRBJ1-3; d_call: .; cdr3_aa: CASSLNSDRNTIYF; cdr3_nt: TGCGCCAGCAGCTTAAACTCAGACAGAAACACCATATATTTT
clone_size: .; v_call: TRBV19; j_call: TRBJ1-1; d_call: .; cdr3_aa: CASSYTPGEGTEAFF; cdr3_nt: TGTGCCAGTAGTTATACCCCAGGGGAGGGAACTGAAGCTTTCTTT
clone_size: .; v_call: TRBV11-2; j_call: TRBJ1-2; d_call: TRBD1; cdr3_aa: CASSSTGRGYTF; cdr3_nt: TGTGCCAGCAGCTCGACAGGGAGAGGCTACACCTTC
clone_size: .; v_call: TRBV29-1; j_call: TRBJ2-7; d_call: .; cdr3_aa: CSVEDPGSSYEQYF; cdr3_nt: TGCAGCGTTGAAGATCCGGGAAGCTCCTACGAGCAGTACTTC
clone_size: .; v_call: TRBV9; j_call: TRBJ2-7; d_call: TRBD1; cdr3_aa: CASSDGQGGYEQYF; cdr3_nt: TGTGCCAGCAGTGACGGACAGGGGGGCTACGAGCAGTACTTC
clone_size: .; v_call: TRBV2; j_call: TRBJ1-2; d_call: TRBD1; cdr3_aa: CARQLDRGTGYTF; cdr3_nt: TGTGCCAGGCAGCTGGACAGGGGTACCGGCTACACCTTC
clone_size: .; v_call: TRBV5-1; j_call: TRBJ1-4; d_call: .; cdr3_aa: CASSANREEKLFF; cdr3_nt: TGCGCCAGCAGCGCCAACAGGGAGGAAAAACTGTTTTTT
clone_size: once; v_call: TRBV18; j_call: TRBJ2-5; d_call: TRBD2; cdr3_aa: CASSLSWTSQETQYF; cdr3_nt: TGTGCCAGCTCCCTTTCCTGGACTAGTCAAGAGACCCAGTACTTC
clone_size: few; v_call: TRBV5-1; j_call: TRBJ1-4; d_call: TRBD1; cdr3_aa: CASSVTGDSGEKLFF; cdr3_nt: TGCGCCAGCAGCGTAACAGGGGATTCGGGTGAAAAACTGTTTTTT
clone_size: .; v_call: TRBV7-2; j_call: TRBJ2-2; d_call: TRBD2; cdr3_aa: CASSWGTSGSREHRGAVF; cdr3_nt: TGTGCCAGCAGCTGGGGGACTAGCGGGAGCCGAGAACACCGGGGAGCTGTTTTT
clone_size: few; v_call: TRBV7-3; j_call: TRBJ1-5; d_call: TRBD1; cdr3_aa: CASSSDRGQPQHF; cdr3_nt: TGTGCCAGCAGCTCAGACAGGGGTCAGCCCCAGCATTTT
clone_size: .; v_call: TRBV25-1; j_call: TRBJ2-5; d_call: .; cdr3_aa: CASSELRGRETQYF; cdr3_nt: TGTGCCAGCAGTGAATTAAGGGGGAGAGAGACCCAGTACTTC
clone_size: few; v_call: TRBV19; j_call: TRBJ2-1; d_call: .; cdr3_aa: CASSIDRGREQFF; cdr3_nt: TGTGCCAGTAGTATAGATCGGGGTAGGGAGCAGTTCTTC
clone_size: .; v_call: TRBV30; j_call: TRBJ1-5; d_call: .; cdr3_aa: CAWSVEVRQPQHF; cdr3_nt: TGTGCCTGGAGTGTGGAGGTTCGGCAGCCCCAGCATTTT
clone_size: .; v_call: TRBV28; j_call: TRBJ1-2; d_call: .; cdr3_aa: CASSLPRGYYGYTF; cdr3_nt: TGTGCCAGCAGTCTCCCCAGGGGCTACTATGGCTACACCTTC